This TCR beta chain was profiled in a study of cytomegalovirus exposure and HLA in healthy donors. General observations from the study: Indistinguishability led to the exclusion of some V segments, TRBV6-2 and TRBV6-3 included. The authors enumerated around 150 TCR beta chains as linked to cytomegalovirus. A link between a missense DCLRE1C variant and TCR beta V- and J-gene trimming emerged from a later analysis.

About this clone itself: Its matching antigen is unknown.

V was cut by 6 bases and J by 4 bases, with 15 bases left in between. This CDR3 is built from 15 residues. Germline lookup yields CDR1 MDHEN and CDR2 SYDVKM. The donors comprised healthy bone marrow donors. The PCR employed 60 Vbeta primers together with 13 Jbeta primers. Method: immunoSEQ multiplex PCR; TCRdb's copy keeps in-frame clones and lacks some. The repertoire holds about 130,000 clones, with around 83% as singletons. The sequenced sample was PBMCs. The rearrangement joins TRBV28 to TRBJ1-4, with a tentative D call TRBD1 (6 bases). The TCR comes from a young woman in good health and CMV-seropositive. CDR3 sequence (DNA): TGTGCCAGCAGCGCATCAGGGGTATTTAATGAAAAACTGTTTTTT. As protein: CASSASGVFNEKLFF.